This TCR beta chain came from a study of blood T cell repertoires in COVID-19. Generated by immunoSEQ multiplex PCR, the TCRdb table keeps only in-frame clones and is missing some. This table has more than 150,000 clones, 84% appearing once. The germline V gene encodes CDR1 LNHDA and CDR2 SQIVND (reference sequence). CDR3 length equals 13 residues. Trimming removed 3 bases at V and 2 bases at J, with 7 bases between. Those enrolled, adults aged 18 to 89 years, came from about two dozen US areas. Participants reported their clinical history, and cohort assignment relied on those reports. The gene calls are TRBV19 and TRBJ1-1; D gene unclear. This receptor was identified in a woman aged 50 to 65 who had recovered from COVID-19. The sequenced sample consisted of PBMCs or T cells enriched from blood (not recorded which). The DNA for the CDR3 is TGTGCCAGTAGTATGCAGTACAACACTGAAGCTTTCTTT. As protein: CASSMQYNTEAFF.